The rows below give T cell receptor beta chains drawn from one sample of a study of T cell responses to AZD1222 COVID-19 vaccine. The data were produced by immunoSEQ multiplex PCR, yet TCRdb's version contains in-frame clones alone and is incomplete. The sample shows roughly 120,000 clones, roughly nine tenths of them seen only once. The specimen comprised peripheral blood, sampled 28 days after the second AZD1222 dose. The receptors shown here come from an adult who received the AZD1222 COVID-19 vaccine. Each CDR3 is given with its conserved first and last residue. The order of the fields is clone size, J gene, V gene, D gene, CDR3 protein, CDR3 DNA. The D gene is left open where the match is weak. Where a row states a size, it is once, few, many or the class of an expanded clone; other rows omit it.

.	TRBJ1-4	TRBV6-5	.	CASSTTLDWSEKLFF	TGTGCCAGCAGTACAACTTTGGACTGGAGCGAAAAACTGTTTTTT
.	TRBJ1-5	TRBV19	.	CASSIESFNQPQHF	TGTGCCAGTAGTATAGAAAGCTTCAATCAGCCCCAGCATTTT
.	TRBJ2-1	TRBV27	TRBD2	CASSLSPGTSGRNYYNEQFF	TGTGCCAGCAGTTTATCCCCTGGGACTAGCGGGAGGAACTATTACAATGAGCAGTTCTTC
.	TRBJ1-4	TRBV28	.	CASVPAGVSSEKLFF	TGTGCCAGCGTCCCCGCTGGGGTTAGTAGTGAAAAACTGTTTTTT
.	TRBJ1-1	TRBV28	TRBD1	CASSLPRQGRVMNTEAFF	TGTGCCAGCAGTTTGCCACGACAGGGTAGAGTAATGAACACTGAAGCTTTCTTT
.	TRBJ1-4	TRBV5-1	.	CASSADSTNEKLFF	TGCGCCAGCAGCGCTGACTCAACTAATGAAAAACTGTTTTTT
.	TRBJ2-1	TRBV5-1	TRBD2	CASRLAGVENEQFF	TGCGCCAGCAGACTAGCGGGAGTGGAAAATGAGCAGTTCTTC
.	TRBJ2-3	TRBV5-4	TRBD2	CASSRSLAGDTQYF	TGTGCCAGCAGCCGCTCACTAGCGGGAGATACGCAGTATTTT
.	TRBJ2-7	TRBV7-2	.	CASRLTLGQGKYEQYF	TGTGCCAGCAGACTGACATTGGGGCAGGGAAAGTACGAGCAGTACTTC
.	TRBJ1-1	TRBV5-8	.	CASRSRGGITEAFF	TGTGCCAGCAGGTCAAGGGGGGGTATCACTGAAGCTTTCTTT
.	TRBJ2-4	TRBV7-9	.	CASRPSQGIQNIQYF	TGTGCCAGCAGGCCTTCTCAGGGTATCCAAAACATTCAGTACTTC
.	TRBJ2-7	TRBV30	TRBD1	CAWSGGQGASSSYEQYF	TGTGCCTGGAGTGGAGGACAGGGGGCGTCAAGCTCCTACGAGCAGTACTTC
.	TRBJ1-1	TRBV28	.	CASSGHKDEAFF	TGTGCCAGCTCCGGACACAAAGACGAAGCTTTCTTT
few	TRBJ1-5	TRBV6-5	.	CASSSRGDDQPQHF	TGTGCCAGCAGTTCCCGGGGGGACGATCAGCCCCAGCATTTT